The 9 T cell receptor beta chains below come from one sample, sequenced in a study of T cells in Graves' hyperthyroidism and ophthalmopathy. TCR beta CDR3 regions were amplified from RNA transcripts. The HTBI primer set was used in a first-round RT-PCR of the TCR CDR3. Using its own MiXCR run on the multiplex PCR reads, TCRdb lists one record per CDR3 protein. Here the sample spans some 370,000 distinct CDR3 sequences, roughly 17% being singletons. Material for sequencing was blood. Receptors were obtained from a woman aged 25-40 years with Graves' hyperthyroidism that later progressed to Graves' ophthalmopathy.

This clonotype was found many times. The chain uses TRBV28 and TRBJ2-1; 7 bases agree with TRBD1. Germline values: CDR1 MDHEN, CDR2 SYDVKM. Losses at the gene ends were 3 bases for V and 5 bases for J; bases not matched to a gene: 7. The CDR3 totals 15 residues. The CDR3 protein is CASSFIGTEDNEQFF. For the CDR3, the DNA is TGTGCCAGCAGTTTCATCGGGACAGAGGACAATGAGCAGTTCTTC.

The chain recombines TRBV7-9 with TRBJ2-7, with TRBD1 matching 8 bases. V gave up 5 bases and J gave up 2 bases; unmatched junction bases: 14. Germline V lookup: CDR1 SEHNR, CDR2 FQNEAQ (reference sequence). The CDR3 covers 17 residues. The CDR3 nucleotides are TGTGCCAGCAGCGGCAGGACAGGGACGCTATCGGCCTACGAGCAGTACTTC. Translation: CASSGRTGTLSAYEQYF.

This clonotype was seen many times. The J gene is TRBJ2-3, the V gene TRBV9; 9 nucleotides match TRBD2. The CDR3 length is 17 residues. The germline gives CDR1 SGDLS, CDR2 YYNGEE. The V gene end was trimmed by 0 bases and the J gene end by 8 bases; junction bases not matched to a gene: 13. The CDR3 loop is CASSVEWREGRIGTQYF. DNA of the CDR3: TGTGCCAGCAGCGTAGAATGGCGGGAGGGCCGAATCGGTACGCAGTATTTT.

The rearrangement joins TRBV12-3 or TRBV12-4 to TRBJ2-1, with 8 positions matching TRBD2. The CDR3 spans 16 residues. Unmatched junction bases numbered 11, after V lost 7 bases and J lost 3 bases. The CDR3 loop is CASTLTGGAIYNEQFF. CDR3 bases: TGTGCCAGCACCCTCACCGGGGGGGCCATCTACAATGAGCAGTTCTTC.

CDR3 region: CASTEGLWVSGELFF. The CDR3 DNA follows: TGTGCCAGCACCGAGGGGTTGTGGGTTTCCGGGGAGCTGTTTTTT. The genes are TRBV6-2 or TRBV6-3 and TRBJ2-2, with D perhaps matching TRBD1 or TRBD2 (5 bases each). CDR3 length: 15 residues. Germline-derived CDR1 and CDR2 are MNHEY and SVGEGT. V was cut by 7 bases and J by 6 bases, with 18 bases left in between.

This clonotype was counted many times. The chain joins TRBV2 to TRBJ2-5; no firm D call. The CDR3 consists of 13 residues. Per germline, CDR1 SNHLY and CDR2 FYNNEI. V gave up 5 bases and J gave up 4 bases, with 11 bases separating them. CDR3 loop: CASSSDTRETQYF. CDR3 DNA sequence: TGTGCCAGCAGTTCCGACACGAGAGAGACCCAGTACTTC.

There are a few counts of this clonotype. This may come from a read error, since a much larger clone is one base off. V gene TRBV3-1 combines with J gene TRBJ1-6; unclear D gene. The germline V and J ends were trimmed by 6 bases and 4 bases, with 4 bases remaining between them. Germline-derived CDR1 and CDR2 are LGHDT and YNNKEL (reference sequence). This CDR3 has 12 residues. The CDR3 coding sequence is TGTGCCAGCAGACTTTATAATTCACCCCTCCACTTT. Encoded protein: CASRLYNSPLHF.

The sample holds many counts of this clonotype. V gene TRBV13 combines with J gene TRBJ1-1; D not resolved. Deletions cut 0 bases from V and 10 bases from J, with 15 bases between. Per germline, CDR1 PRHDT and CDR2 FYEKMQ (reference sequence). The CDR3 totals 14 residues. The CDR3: CASSLGGGRLRAFF. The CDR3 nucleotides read TGTGCCAGCAGCTTAGGGGGAGGGAGGCTGAGAGCTTTCTTT.

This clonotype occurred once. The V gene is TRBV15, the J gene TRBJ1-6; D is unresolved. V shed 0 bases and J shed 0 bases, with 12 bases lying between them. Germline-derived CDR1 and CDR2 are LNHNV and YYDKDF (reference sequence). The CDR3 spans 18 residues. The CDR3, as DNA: TGTGCCACCAGCAGAGATGAGCGGGGAAGCTCCTATAATTCACCCCTCCACTTT. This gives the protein CATSRDERGSSYNSPLHF. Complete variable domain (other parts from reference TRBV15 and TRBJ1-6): DAMVIQNPRYQVTQFGKPVTLSCSQTLNHNVMYWYQQKSSQAPKLLFHYYDKDFNNEADTPDNFQSRRPNTSFCFLDIRSPGLGDTAMYLCATSRDERGSSYNSPLHFGNGTRLTVT.